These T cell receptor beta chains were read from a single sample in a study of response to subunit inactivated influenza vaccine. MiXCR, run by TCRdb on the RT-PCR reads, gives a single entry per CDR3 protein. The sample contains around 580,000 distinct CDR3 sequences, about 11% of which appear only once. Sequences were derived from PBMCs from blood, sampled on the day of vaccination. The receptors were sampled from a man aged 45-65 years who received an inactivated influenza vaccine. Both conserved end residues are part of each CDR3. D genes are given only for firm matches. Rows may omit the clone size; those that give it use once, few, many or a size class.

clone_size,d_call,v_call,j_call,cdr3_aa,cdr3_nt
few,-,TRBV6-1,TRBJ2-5,CASSVAGQETQYF,TGTGCCAGCAGCGTCGCGGGGCAAGAGACCCAGTACTTC
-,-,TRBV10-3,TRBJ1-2,CAISEGVVAAF,TGTGCCATCAGTGAGGGAGTAGTAGCGGCCTTC
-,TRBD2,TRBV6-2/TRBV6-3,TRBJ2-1,CASSTLAGVGFVYNEQFF,TGTGCCAGCAGTACACTAGCGGGAGTAGGCTTTGTCTACAATGAGCAGTTCTTC
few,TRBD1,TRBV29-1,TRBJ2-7,CSVEDVGTGGRKQYF,TGCAGCGTTGAAGATGTTGGGACAGGGGGAAGGAAGCAGTACTTC
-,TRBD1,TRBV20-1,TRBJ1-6,CSARDGGRGDSPLHF,TGCAGTGCTAGAGATGGGGGCAGGGGGGATTCACCCCTCCACTTT
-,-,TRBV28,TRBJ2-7,CASSFGPDALGYEQYF,TGTGCCAGCAGTTTTGGCCCGGACGCCTTGGGGTACGAGCAGTACTTC
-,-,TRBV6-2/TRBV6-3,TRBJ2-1,CASSYSGENYNEQFF,TGTGCCAGCAGTTACTCCGGGGAGAACTACAATGAGCAGTTCTTC
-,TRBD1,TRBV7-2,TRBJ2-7,CASTPYPGQLYEQYF,TGTGCCAGCACCCCATATCCGGGACAGCTCTACGAGCAGTACTTC
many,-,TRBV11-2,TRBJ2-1,CASSLLLNGYNEQFF,TGTGCCAGCAGCTTATTACTTAACGGGTACAATGAGCAGTTCTTC
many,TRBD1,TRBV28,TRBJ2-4,CASSQQGAGYIQYF,TGTGCCAGCAGTCAACAGGGGGCTGGATACATTCAGTACTTC
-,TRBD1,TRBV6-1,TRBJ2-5,CASSQDRAWETQYF,TGTGCCAGCAGTCAAGACAGGGCTTGGGAGACCCAGTACTTC
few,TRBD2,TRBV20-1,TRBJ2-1,CSARDISGRAYNEQFF,TGCAGTGCTAGGGACATTAGCGGGAGGGCGTACAATGAGCAGTTCTTC
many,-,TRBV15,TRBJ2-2,CATSRDKGVNTGELFF,TGTGCCACCAGCAGAGATAAAGGAGTGAACACCGGGGAGCTGTTTTTT
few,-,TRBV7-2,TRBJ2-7,CASSQTRIDEQYF,TGTGCCAGCAGCCAGACTAGGATTGACGAGCAGTACTTC
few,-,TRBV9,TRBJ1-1,CASSAALNTEAFF,TGTGCCAGCAGCGCGGCTCTGAACACTGAAGCTTTCTTT
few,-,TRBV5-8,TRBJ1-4,CASRWGANEKLFF,TGTGCCAGCAGGTGGGGCGCTAATGAAAAACTGTTTTTT
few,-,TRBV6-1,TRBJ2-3,CATRGRVSDSPVPDTQYF,TGTGCCACCAGGGGACGCGTTTCAGACTCGCCTGTCCCAGATACGCAGTATTTT
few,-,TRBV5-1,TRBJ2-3,CASSLWGYYTDTQYF,TGCGCCAGCAGCTTGTGGGGCTACTACACAGATACGCAGTATTTT